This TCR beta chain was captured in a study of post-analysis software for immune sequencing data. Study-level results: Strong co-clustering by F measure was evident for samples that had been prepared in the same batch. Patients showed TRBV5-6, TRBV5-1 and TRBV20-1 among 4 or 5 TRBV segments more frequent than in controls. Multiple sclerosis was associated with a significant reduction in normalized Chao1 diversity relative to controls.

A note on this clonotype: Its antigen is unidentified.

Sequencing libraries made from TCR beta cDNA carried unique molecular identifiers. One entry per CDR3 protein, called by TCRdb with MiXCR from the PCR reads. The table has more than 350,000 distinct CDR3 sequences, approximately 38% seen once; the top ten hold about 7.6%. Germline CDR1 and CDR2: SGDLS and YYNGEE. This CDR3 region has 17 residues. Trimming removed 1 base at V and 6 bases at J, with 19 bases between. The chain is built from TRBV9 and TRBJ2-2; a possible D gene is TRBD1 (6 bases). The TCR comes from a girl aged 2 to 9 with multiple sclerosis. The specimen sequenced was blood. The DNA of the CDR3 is TGTGCCAGCAGCGTAAGTGGGGGCCACGGCTACCCCGGGGAGCTGTTTTTT. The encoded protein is CASSVSGGHGYPGELFF.